The next 12 T cell receptor beta chains were all read from a single sample in a study of regulatory T cells in long-lasting Graves disease. Indicated time point: persistent/refractory GD, antithyroid drugs over 5 years with positive TRAb. From PBMCs, RNA was extracted and then used to make the TCR library. CDR3 regions were amplified by Arm-PCR using iRepertoire HTBI primers to build TCR beta libraries. TCRdb ran MiXCR on the multiplex PCR reads and lists one entry per CDR3 protein. Among about 470,000 distinct CDR3 sequences listed, roughly 21% were seen once. Sequenced material: peripheral blood mononuclear cells (PBMCs), taken when the disease was refractory, from a patient treated with antithyroid drugs. All receptors derive from a female donor with Graves disease.

This clonotype came up a few times. The chain is built from TRBV20-1 and TRBJ1-2; D might be TRBD1 (6 bases). The CDR3 extends over 15 amino acids. V was pared by 3 bases and J by 6 bases, with 20 bases between. In germline, CDR1 is DFQATT, CDR2 SNEGSKA (reference sequence). CDR3 sequence (DNA): TGCAGTGCTAGTTCGAACAGGGCCCTGGTTGATGGCTACACCTTC. Amino acids: CSASSNRALVDGYTF.

This clonotype has just a few counts. The V and J genes are TRBV5-1 and TRBJ1-1, with D hard to call. The CDR3 is made up of 14 amino acids. In germline, CDR1 is SGHRS, CDR2 YFSETQ. The V end was cut by 1 base, the J end by 0 bases, with 7 bases between. This CDR3 is CASSLNRLNTEAFF. CDR3 in DNA: TGCGCCAGCAGCTTGAACCGGCTGAACACTGAAGCTTTCTTT. Drawing the rest from reference TRBV5-1 and TRBJ1-1, the complete variable domain is KAGVTQTPRYLIKTRGQQVTLSCSPISGHRSVSWYQQTPGQGLQFLFEYFSETQRNKGNFPGRFSGRQFSNSRSEMNVSTLELGDSALYLCASSLNRLNTEAFFGQGTRLTVV.

This clonotype was observed many times. The chain couples TRBV2 to TRBJ2-5; D tentatively fits TRBD1 or TRBD2 (5 bases each). The CDR3 is 15 amino acids. The germline V and J ends were trimmed by 4 bases and 5 bases, with 17 bases remaining between them. Germline V gene data show CDR1 as SNHLY and CDR2 as FYNNEI. CDR3 DNA sequence: TGTGCCAGCAGTGTTGGGACCCTATCCCGGGAGACCCAGTACTTC. Amino acid sequence: CASSVGTLSRETQYF.

The gene calls are TRBV28 and TRBJ2-5; 8 nucleotides agree with TRBD2. CDR3 size: 16 residues. Germline CDR1 MDHEN, CDR2 SYDVKM. J lost 1 base, V lost 1 base, and 5 bases had no gene match. In nucleotides, the CDR3 is TGTGCCAGCAGTTTATACGCGGGAGGACCCCAAGAGACCCAGTACTTC. As protein: CASSLYAGGPQETQYF.

This clonotype was counted between two and nine times. The chain couples TRBV30 to TRBJ2-2; D remains ambiguous. The CDR3 has 14 residues. Germline lookup yields CDR1 GTSNPN and CDR2 SVGIG (reference sequence). Trimming took off 3 bases at V and 7 bases at J, with 15 bases between the two ends. CDR3 in DNA: TGTGCCTGGAGCGTAGGAGCTGGTAACGGGGAGCTGTTTTTT. This sequence encodes CAWSVGAGNGELFF.

The J gene is TRBJ2-3, the V gene TRBV20-1; 11 positions agree with TRBD2. Germline V gene sequence: CDR1 DFQATT, CDR2 SNEGSKA (reference sequence). V trimming: 6 bases; J trimming: 2 bases; junction bases outside the gene matches: 4. CDR3 size: 14 residues. CDR3 loop: CSATTSGNTDTQYF. CDR3 bases: TGCAGTGCAACGACTAGCGGGAACACAGATACGCAGTATTTT.

This clonotype was counted many times. V usage is TRBV12-3 or TRBV12-4 and J usage is TRBJ1-1; 9 bases line up with TRBD1. The CDR3 extends over 14 amino acids. V trimming: 3 bases; J trimming: 6 bases; junction bases outside the gene matches: 5. The CDR3 DNA is TGTGCCAGCAGTTTGACAGGGGGGTCGCCTGAAGCTTTCTTT. This sequence encodes CASSLTGGSPEAFF.

This clonotype was seen a few times. The gene calls are TRBV3-1 and TRBJ2-7, with D possibly called TRBD1 or TRBD2 (5 bases each). Per germline, CDR1 LGHDT and CDR2 YNNKEL (reference sequence). V was trimmed by 8 bases and J by 0 bases, leaving 17 bases between them. The CDR3 has 15 amino acids. The CDR3 loop reads CASGQGTGSSYEQYF. CDR3 DNA: TGTGCCAGCGGTCAAGGGACGGGAAGCTCCTACGAGCAGTACTTC.

The chain recombines TRBV7-9 with TRBJ2-7; 7 nucleotides match TRBD1. CDR3 length: 14 amino acids. CDR1 and CDR2 from the germline V gene are SEHNR and FQNEAQ (reference sequence). The V and J ends lost 2 bases and 2 bases, in that order; junction bases with no gene match: 3. The CDR3 sequence: CASSLIQGTYEQYF. CDR3 in DNA: TGTGCCAGCAGCTTAATACAGGGGACCTACGAGCAGTACTTC.

This clonotype was counted at least ten times. This rearrangement joins TRBV12-3 or TRBV12-4 to TRBJ2-2; D could derive from TRBD1 or TRBD2 (5 bases each). Deletions cut 7 bases from V and 7 bases from J, with 13 bases between. CDR3 length: 13 residues. The CDR3 loop reads CASTLGTFGELFF. CDR3 bases: TGTGCCAGCACCTTGGGGACGTTCGGGGAGCTGTTTTTT.

The sample holds many counts of this clonotype. The rearrangement links TRBV19 to TRBJ1-1; 8 bases line up with TRBD1. The CDR3 length is 15 residues. Germline CDR1 is LNHDA and CDR2 is SQIVND (reference sequence). With 5 bases clipped from V and 1 base from J, the junction kept 6 bases outside the gene matches. As DNA, the CDR3 is TGTGCCAGTAGTTTGGTCAGGGGGCAGAACACTGAAGCTTTCTTT. It codes for CASSLVRGQNTEAFF.

This clonotype was seen many times. The CDR3 reads CASSFDRTGYGYTF. The DNA of the CDR3 is TGTGCCAGCAGCTTTGACCGGACGGGCTATGGCTACACCTTC. This sequence joins TRBV7-2 and TRBJ1-2, with D unresolved. Germline V gene data show CDR1 as SGHTA and CDR2 as FQGNSA. V gave up 3 bases and J gave up 4 bases, with 12 bases separating them. This CDR3 is built from 14 residues.